Listed below are T cell receptor beta chains from one sample, sequenced in a study of T-cell reconstitution after alpha-beta-depleted transplantation in children. Each CDR3 protein is one row after TCRdb ran MiXCR on the PCR reads. The sample holds approximately 230,000 distinct CDR3 sequences, roughly 26% seen once. The sequences come from PBMCs, collected before TCRalphabeta/CD19-depleted stem cell transplant. Every receptor here comes from a girl aged 2-10 years with Fanconi anemia, due to receive a stem cell transplant. The CDR3 runs from the conserved cysteine through the conserved F or W. The D gene is left open where the match is weak. For some rows the clone size is stated as once, few or many, or as a class when expanded; others skip it.

J gene	D gene	clone size	CDR3 length	V gene	CDR3 DNA	CDR3 protein
TRBJ2-3	TRBD2	once	16	TRBV29-1	TGCAGCGTTAGAAGTGGACTAGCGAGAAACACAGATACGCAGTATTTT	CSVRSGLARNTDTQYF
TRBJ2-7	TRBD1	-	14	TRBV15	TGTGCCACCAGCAGAATCCGGGACAGAAGCGAGCAGTACTTC	CATSRIRDRSEQYF
TRBJ2-7	TRBD1	-	13	TRBV20-1	TGCAGTGCAGGGGACAGTAACGATTACGAGCAGTACTTC	CSAGDSNDYEQYF
TRBJ2-3	-	-	12	TRBV28	TGTGCCAGCACTTCTTTGGGGGATACGCAGTATTTT	CASTSLGDTQYF
TRBJ1-2	TRBD1	few	15	TRBV25-1	TGTGCCAGCAGTGAATACAGGGGGAATAACTATGGCTACACCTTC	CASSEYRGNNYGYTF
TRBJ2-1	TRBD1	-	12	TRBV7-9	TGTGCCAGCAGCTTAAGTACAGGGGGGCAGTTCTTC	CASSLSTGGQFF
TRBJ2-7	-	many	13	TRBV29-1	TGCAGCGTTGTAGGCAGGGATTCCTACGAGCAGTACTTC	CSVVGRDSYEQYF
TRBJ1-4	-	few	16	TRBV4-2	TGTGCCAGCAGCCTTTCGGGGGGAAGCCGGGATGAAAAACTGTTTTTT	CASSLSGGSRDEKLFF
TRBJ2-3	-	-	15	TRBV20-1	TGCAGTGCACGATCGAACAGGATTAGCACAGATACGCAGTATTTT	CSARSNRISTDTQYF
TRBJ1-5	-	-	13	TRBV6-4	TGTGCCAGCAGTCCTAATAGCAATCAGCCCCAGCATTTT	CASSPNSNQPQHF
TRBJ1-1	-	few	13	TRBV4-2	TGTGCCAGCAGCCTGGGAATCGATGGGTTAGCTTTCTTT	CASSLGIDGLAFF
TRBJ1-6	TRBD1	-	15	TRBV20-1	TGCAGTGCTAGGAAGTGGGGGACAGATAATTCACCCCTCCACTTT	CSARKWGTDNSPLHF
TRBJ2-5	TRBD1	-	15	TRBV29-1	TGCAGCGTTCCGCCAGGGGGCATGGTAGGGGAGACCCAGTACTTC	CSVPPGGMVGETQYF
TRBJ2-1	-	once	14	TRBV25-1	TGTGCCAGCAGTGGGGAGATGATAATGTATGAGCAGTTCTTC	CASSGEMIMYEQFF